The clone carrying this T cell receptor beta chain was detected many times. This specimen belongs to a study of human T cells and chemical hapten exposure. The library labeled individual cDNA molecules by adding unique molecular identifiers to them. Per the original data handling: Across samples, TCR counts had a median of roughly 98,000 and ranged from 23,224 to 690,600. Via MiXCR, TCRdb re-called the reads, giving one row per CDR3 protein. TCRdb's processing, not the study's, gives the V and J calls here. Counted here are around 120,000 distinct CDR3 sequences, about 7.7% occurring once; the ten biggest clones make up 1.1% to 1.5%. The study extracted total RNA from unfractionated whole blood. What was sequenced was whole blood. This sequence originates from a human donor in good health. Some clones in this sample may be carry-over from other donors' samples.

The CDR3 region has the DNA TGTGCCAGCAGCCAAGAAGCAGGGATCTCTGGGGCCAACGTCCTGACTTTC. Residues: CASSQEAGISGANVLTF. V gene TRBV3-1 combines with J gene TRBJ2-6; D is possibly TRBD1 (5 bases). CDR1 is LGHDT and CDR2 is YNNKEL in the germline V gene (reference sequence). The length of the CDR3 is 17 residues. V dropped 0 bases and J dropped 0 bases, with 9 bases sitting between them.